This is a list of T cell receptor beta chains from one sample in a study of a mutant IDH1 vaccine in newly diagnosed glioma. Sequencing used immunoSEQ multiplex PCR; TCRdb keeps in-frame clones, though not all of them. The sample carries around 56,000 clones, approximately 81% recorded once. Their cognate antigens are unknown. The sample consisted of PBMCs, taken from a glioma patient whose treatment included an IDH1 peptide vaccine. These receptors came from a man aged 30 to 39 with glioma. The CDR3 runs from the conserved cysteine through the conserved F or W. D genes are given only for firm matches. Clone size is not always given. Where it is, it says once, few, many or a class for expanded clones.

cdr3_aa: CASSAIPRGNAEAFF
cdr3_nt: TGTGCCAGCAGCGCCATTCCCAGGGGTAACGCTGAAGCTTTCTTT
j_call: TRBJ1-1
d_call: -
clone_size: -
v_call: TRBV9
cdr3_length: 15

cdr3_aa: CASSESAGGKNEQFF
cdr3_nt: TGCGCCAGCAGTGAGTCGGCCGGGGGTAAGAATGAGCAGTTCTTC
j_call: TRBJ2-1
d_call: -
clone_size: -
v_call: TRBV10-1
cdr3_length: 15

cdr3_aa: CASSISGTDNSPLHF
cdr3_nt: TGTGCCAGCAGTATTTCCGGGACAGATAATTCACCCCTCCACTTT
j_call: TRBJ1-6
d_call: TRBD1
clone_size: -
v_call: TRBV6-6
cdr3_length: 15

cdr3_aa: CASSLRQAMSTEAFF
cdr3_nt: TGTGCCAGCAGCCTCCGACAGGCAATGAGCACTGAAGCTTTCTTT
j_call: TRBJ1-1
d_call: -
clone_size: once
v_call: TRBV7-9
cdr3_length: 15

cdr3_aa: CASSSWTGVNTEAFF
cdr3_nt: TGTGCCAGCAGTTCGTGGACAGGGGTGAACACTGAAGCTTTCTTT
j_call: TRBJ1-1
d_call: TRBD1
clone_size: few
v_call: TRBV27
cdr3_length: 15

cdr3_aa: CATSRDLKSEGDTDTQYF
cdr3_nt: TGTGCCACCAGCAGAGATTTAAAAAGCGAAGGGGACACAGATACGCAGTATTTT
j_call: TRBJ2-3
d_call: -
clone_size: -
v_call: TRBV15
cdr3_length: 18

cdr3_aa: CASSVSKGNTEAFF
cdr3_nt: TGTGCCAGCTCCGTGTCTAAGGGGAACACTGAAGCTTTCTTT
j_call: TRBJ1-1
d_call: -
clone_size: -
v_call: TRBV6-1
cdr3_length: 14

cdr3_aa: CASSGVGYNSPLHF
cdr3_nt: TGCGCCAGCAGCGGGGTTGGGTATAATTCACCCCTCCACTTT
j_call: TRBJ1-6
d_call: -
clone_size: -
v_call: TRBV5-1
cdr3_length: 14

cdr3_aa: CASTRGGGTDTQYF
cdr3_nt: TGTGCCAGCACCCGGGGAGGGGGGACAGATACGCAGTATTTT
j_call: TRBJ2-3
d_call: -
clone_size: -
v_call: TRBV6-5
cdr3_length: 14

cdr3_aa: CASSLGQNNSPLHF
cdr3_nt: TGTGCCAGCAGTTTGGGACAGAATAATTCACCCCTCCACTTT
j_call: TRBJ1-6
d_call: TRBD1
clone_size: -
v_call: TRBV28
cdr3_length: 14

cdr3_aa: CASSLYEGEKLFF
cdr3_nt: TGTGCCAGCAGCTTGTACGAGGGAGAAAAACTGTTTTTT
j_call: TRBJ1-4
d_call: -
clone_size: -
v_call: TRBV11-2
cdr3_length: 13

cdr3_aa: CASSNLPGQGNNEQFF
cdr3_nt: TGTGCCAGCAGTAACCTACCGGGACAGGGGAACAATGAGCAGTTCTTC
j_call: TRBJ2-1
d_call: TRBD1
clone_size: -
v_call: TRBV27
cdr3_length: 16

cdr3_aa: CASSLLDADNSPLHF
cdr3_nt: TGCGCCAGCAGCTTGTTAGACGCGGATAATTCACCCCTCCACTTT
j_call: TRBJ1-6
d_call: -
clone_size: -
v_call: TRBV5-1
cdr3_length: 15

cdr3_aa: CASSSGLVGYNEQFF
cdr3_nt: TGTGCCAGCAGCTCTGGACTAGTAGGGTACAATGAGCAGTTCTTC
j_call: TRBJ2-1
d_call: TRBD2
clone_size: -
v_call: TRBV11-3
cdr3_length: 15

cdr3_aa: CASSPAQGINEKLFF
cdr3_nt: TGTGCCAGCAGCCCAGCACAGGGGATTAATGAAAAACTGTTTTTT
j_call: TRBJ1-4
d_call: TRBD1
clone_size: -
v_call: TRBV5-4
cdr3_length: 15

cdr3_aa: CASSGRASGGSTDTQYF
cdr3_nt: TGCGCCAGCAGCGGGAGGGCTAGCGGGGGAAGCACAGATACGCAGTATTTT
j_call: TRBJ2-3
d_call: TRBD2
clone_size: -
v_call: TRBV5-1
cdr3_length: 17

cdr3_aa: CASTLKGVRVGEKLFF
cdr3_nt: TGTGCCAGCACCCTCAAGGGGGTCAGGGTTGGTGAAAAACTGTTTTTT
j_call: TRBJ1-4
d_call: -
clone_size: once
v_call: TRBV5-6
cdr3_length: 16

cdr3_aa: CASSLGVLGGANQPQHF
cdr3_nt: TGCGCCAGCAGCTTGGGGGTCTTGGGGGGCGCGAATCAGCCCCAGCATTTT
j_call: TRBJ1-5
d_call: -
clone_size: few
v_call: TRBV5-1
cdr3_length: 17

cdr3_aa: CASSFPGQETQYF
cdr3_nt: TGTGCCAGCAGCTTTCCGGGACAAGAGACCCAGTACTTC
j_call: TRBJ2-5
d_call: -
clone_size: -
v_call: TRBV7-9
cdr3_length: 13

cdr3_aa: CASNRGRGQPQHF
cdr3_nt: TGTGCCAGCAACAGGGGGCGCGGGCAGCCCCAGCATTTT
j_call: TRBJ1-5
d_call: TRBD1
clone_size: -
v_call: TRBV6-5
cdr3_length: 13

cdr3_aa: CASSQVQGEYEQYF
cdr3_nt: TGCGCCAGCAGCCAAGTTCAGGGGGAGTACGAGCAGTACTTC
j_call: TRBJ2-7
d_call: TRBD1
clone_size: -
v_call: TRBV4-1
cdr3_length: 14

cdr3_aa: CASSLGTVNTGELFF
cdr3_nt: TGCGCCAGCAGCTTAGGGACGGTGAACACCGGGGAGCTGTTTTTT
j_call: TRBJ2-2
d_call: -
clone_size: -
v_call: TRBV5-1
cdr3_length: 15

cdr3_aa: CASSLEGGPYGYTF
cdr3_nt: TGTGCCAGCAGCTTAGAAGGGGGGCCCTATGGCTACACCTTC
j_call: TRBJ1-2
d_call: -
clone_size: -
v_call: TRBV7-9
cdr3_length: 14

cdr3_aa: CASSSLRASGNTIYF
cdr3_nt: TGTGCCAGCAGCTCCCTCCGGGCCTCTGGAAACACCATATATTTT
j_call: TRBJ1-3
d_call: -
clone_size: -
v_call: TRBV7-8
cdr3_length: 15

cdr3_aa: CASSLIINTGELFF
cdr3_nt: TGCGCCAGCAGCTTGATAATAAACACCGGGGAGCTGTTTTTT
j_call: TRBJ2-2
d_call: -
clone_size: few
v_call: TRBV5-1
cdr3_length: 14

cdr3_aa: CASSEGLAGTGELFF
cdr3_nt: TGTGCCAGTAGTGAGGGACTAGCGGGGACCGGGGAGCTGTTTTTT
j_call: TRBJ2-2
d_call: TRBD2
clone_size: -
v_call: TRBV19
cdr3_length: 15

cdr3_aa: CASTEVRDGETQYF
cdr3_nt: TGCGCCAGCACGGAAGTCAGGGACGGAGAGACCCAGTACTTC
j_call: TRBJ2-5
d_call: -
clone_size: -
v_call: TRBV4-1
cdr3_length: 14

cdr3_aa: CASTSPGSTNEQYF
cdr3_nt: TGCGCCAGCACCTCGCCGGGGTCTACGAACGAGCAGTACTTC
j_call: TRBJ2-7
d_call: -
clone_size: -
v_call: TRBV5-1
cdr3_length: 14

cdr3_aa: CASSLEGQRGDSPLHF
cdr3_nt: TGTGCCAGCAGCTTAGAGGGCCAGCGGGGTGATTCACCCCTCCACTTT
j_call: TRBJ1-6
d_call: -
clone_size: -
v_call: TRBV11-2
cdr3_length: 16

cdr3_aa: CASRGGGANYGYTF
cdr3_nt: TGTGCCAGCAGGGGGGGCGGGGCTAACTATGGCTACACCTTC
j_call: TRBJ1-2
d_call: -
clone_size: -
v_call: TRBV27
cdr3_length: 14

cdr3_aa: CASSEGGPRSGNTIYF
cdr3_nt: TGTGCCAGCAGTGAGGGGGGCCCACGCTCTGGAAACACCATATATTTT
j_call: TRBJ1-3
d_call: -
clone_size: -
v_call: TRBV2
cdr3_length: 16

cdr3_aa: CASSGQGGTDTQYF
cdr3_nt: TGTGCCAGCAGTGGACAGGGCGGCACAGATACGCAGTATTTT
j_call: TRBJ2-3
d_call: TRBD1
clone_size: -
v_call: TRBV6-1
cdr3_length: 14

cdr3_aa: CASSTLGLAVEQFF
cdr3_nt: TGTGCCAGCAGTACCCTGGGACTAGCCGTTGAGCAGTTCTTC
j_call: TRBJ2-1
d_call: TRBD2
clone_size: once
v_call: TRBV6-1
cdr3_length: 14

cdr3_aa: CASSLNSASGGYNEQFF
cdr3_nt: TGTGCCAGCAGTTTAAATTCTGCTAGCGGGGGTTACAATGAGCAGTTCTTC
j_call: TRBJ2-1
d_call: TRBD2
clone_size: -
v_call: TRBV27
cdr3_length: 17

cdr3_aa: CASSLGIRSSGNTIYF
cdr3_nt: TGTGCCAGCAGCTTAGGGATCAGGAGCTCTGGAAACACCATATATTTT
j_call: TRBJ1-3
d_call: -
clone_size: -
v_call: TRBV13
cdr3_length: 16

cdr3_aa: CASSQTGSWATNEKLFF
cdr3_nt: TGTGCCAGCAGCCAAACAGGATCTTGGGCAACTAATGAAAAACTGTTTTTT
j_call: TRBJ1-4
d_call: -
clone_size: -
v_call: TRBV4-2
cdr3_length: 17

cdr3_aa: CASSYEGARGTQYF
cdr3_nt: TGTGCCAGCAGTTACGAGGGGGCGCGGGGGACCCAGTACTTC
j_call: TRBJ2-5
d_call: -
clone_size: few
v_call: TRBV6-5
cdr3_length: 14

cdr3_aa: CASSINGQSVGELFF
cdr3_nt: TGTGCCAGTAGTATAAACGGACAGTCGGTCGGGGAGCTGTTTTTT
j_call: TRBJ2-2
d_call: -
clone_size: -
v_call: TRBV19
cdr3_length: 15

cdr3_aa: CASSLGPGRQLNQPQHF
cdr3_nt: TGTGCCAGCAGCTTGGGGCCCGGACGACAGCTTAATCAGCCCCAGCATTTT
j_call: TRBJ1-5
d_call: -
clone_size: -
v_call: TRBV5-8
cdr3_length: 17

cdr3_aa: CSVAPGQTAYEQYF
cdr3_nt: TGCAGCGTTGCACCGGGACAGACAGCCTACGAGCAGTACTTC
j_call: TRBJ2-7
d_call: TRBD1
clone_size: -
v_call: TRBV29-1
cdr3_length: 14

cdr3_aa: CASSSSGTAKLFF
cdr3_nt: TGTGCCAGCAGCTCCTCGGGGACGGCAAAACTGTTTTTT
j_call: TRBJ1-4
d_call: -
clone_size: once
v_call: TRBV11-2
cdr3_length: 13

cdr3_aa: CAWTPPWDGLSYEQYF
cdr3_nt: TGTGCCTGGACCCCACCTTGGGACGGCCTATCCTACGAGCAGTACTTC
j_call: TRBJ2-7
d_call: -
clone_size: -
v_call: TRBV30
cdr3_length: 16

cdr3_aa: CASSLYKNRGSSSNYGYTF
cdr3_nt: TGTGCCAGCAGTTTATATAAGAACAGGGGGTCCTCTTCTAACTATGGCTACACCTTC
j_call: TRBJ1-2
d_call: TRBD1
clone_size: -
v_call: TRBV27
cdr3_length: 19

cdr3_aa: CASRLRGGTTDTQYF
cdr3_nt: TGTGCCAGCAGGCTACGGGGGGGCACTACAGATACGCAGTATTTT
j_call: TRBJ2-3
d_call: TRBD2
clone_size: -
v_call: TRBV2
cdr3_length: 15